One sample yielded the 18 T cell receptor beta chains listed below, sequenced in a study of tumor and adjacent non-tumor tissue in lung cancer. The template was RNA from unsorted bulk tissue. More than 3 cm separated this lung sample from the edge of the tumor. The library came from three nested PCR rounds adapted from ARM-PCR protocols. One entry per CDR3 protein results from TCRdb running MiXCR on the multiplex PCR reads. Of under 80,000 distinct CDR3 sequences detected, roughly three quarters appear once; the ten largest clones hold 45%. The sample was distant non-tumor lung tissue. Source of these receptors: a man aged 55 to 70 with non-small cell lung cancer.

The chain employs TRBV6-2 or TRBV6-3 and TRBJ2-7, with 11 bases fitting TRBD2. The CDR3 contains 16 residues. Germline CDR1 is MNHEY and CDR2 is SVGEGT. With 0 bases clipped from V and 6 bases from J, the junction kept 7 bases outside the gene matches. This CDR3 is CASSYSSLLAGVEQYV. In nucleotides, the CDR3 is TGTGCCAGCAGTTACTCGTCGCTACTAGCGGGAGTCGAGCAGTACGTC.

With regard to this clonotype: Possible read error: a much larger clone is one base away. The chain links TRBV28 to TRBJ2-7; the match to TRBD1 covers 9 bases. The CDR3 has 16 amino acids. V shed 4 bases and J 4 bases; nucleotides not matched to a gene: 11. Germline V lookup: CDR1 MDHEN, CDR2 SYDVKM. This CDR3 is CASSSRYLDRGYEQYF. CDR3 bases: TGTGCCAGCAGTTCGAGGTATCTGGACAGGGGTTACGAGCAGTACTTC. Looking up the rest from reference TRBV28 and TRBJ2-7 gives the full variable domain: DVKVTQSSRYLVKRTGEKVFLECVQDMDHENMFWYRQDPGLGLRLIYFSYDVKMKEKGDIPEGYSVSREKKERFSLILESASTNQTSMYLCASSSRYLDRGYEQYFGPGTRLTVT.

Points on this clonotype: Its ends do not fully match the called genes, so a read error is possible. The CDR3 bases are TGCAGCGTTCCGGGCCCGAACTATGGCTACGCCTTC. It codes for CSVPGPNYGYAF. The gene calls are TRBV29-1 and TRBJ1-2; D unresolved. The CDR3 is made up of 12 amino acids. Germline CDR1 is SQVTM and CDR2 is ANQGSEA.

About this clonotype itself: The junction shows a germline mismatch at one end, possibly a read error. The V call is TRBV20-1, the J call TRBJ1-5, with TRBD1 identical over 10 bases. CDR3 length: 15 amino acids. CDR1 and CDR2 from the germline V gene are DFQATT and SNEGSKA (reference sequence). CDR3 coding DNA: TGCAATGCTTCTCCCGGGACAGGGGTCAATCACCCCCAGCATTTT. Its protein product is CNASPGTGVNHPQHF.

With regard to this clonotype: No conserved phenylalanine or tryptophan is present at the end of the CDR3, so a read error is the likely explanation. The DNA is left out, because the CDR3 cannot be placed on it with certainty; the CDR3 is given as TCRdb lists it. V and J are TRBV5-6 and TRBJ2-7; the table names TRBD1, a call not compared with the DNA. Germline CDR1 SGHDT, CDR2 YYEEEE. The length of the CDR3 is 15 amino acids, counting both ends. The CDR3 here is CASSPRDGLSYEQYL.

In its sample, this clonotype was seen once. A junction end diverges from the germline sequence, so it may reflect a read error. The CDR3 DNA follows: TGTGCCAGCAGTGCAAGCGGTGCCTACAATGACCAGTTCTTC. It translates to CASSASGAYNDQFF. The chain recombines TRBV28 with TRBJ2-1; perhaps TRBD2 as D (5 bases). Germline CDR1 and CDR2: MDHEN and SYDVKM. This CDR3 contains 14 residues.

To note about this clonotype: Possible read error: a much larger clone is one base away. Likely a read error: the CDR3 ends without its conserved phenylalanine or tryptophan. CDR3 DNA sequence: TGTGCCAGCAGCCCTGGGACTAGCGGGAGGAGGGAGACCCAGTACCTC. It is translated as CASSPGTSGRRETQYL. The chain carries TRBV5-4 and TRBJ2-5, with 15 nucleotides matching TRBD2. In germline, CDR1 is SGHNT, CDR2 YYREEE (reference sequence). The V segment lost 4 bases and the J segment 5 bases; nucleotides outside the gene matches: 6. CDR3 length equals 16 residues.

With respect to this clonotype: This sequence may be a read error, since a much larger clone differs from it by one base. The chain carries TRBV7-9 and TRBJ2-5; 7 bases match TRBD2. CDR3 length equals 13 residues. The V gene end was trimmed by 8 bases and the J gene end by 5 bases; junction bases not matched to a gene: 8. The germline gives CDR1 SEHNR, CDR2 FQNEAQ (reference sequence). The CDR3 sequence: CASAASGGETQYF. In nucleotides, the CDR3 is TGTGCCAGCGCTGCTAGCGGCGGGGAGACCCAGTACTTC.

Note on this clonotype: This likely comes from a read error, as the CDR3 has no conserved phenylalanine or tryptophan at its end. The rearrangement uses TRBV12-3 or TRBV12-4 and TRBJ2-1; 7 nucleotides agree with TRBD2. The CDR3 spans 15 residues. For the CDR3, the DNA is TGTGCCAACAATTTCCCTCAGCGGGACCACAATGGGCAGTTCTTA. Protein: CANNFPQRDHNGQFL.

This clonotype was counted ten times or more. In DNA, the CDR3 is TGTGCCAGCAGCTTAGAGACTAGCGGGGGAGAGACCCAGTACTTC. Translation: CASSLETSGGETQYF. This chain uses TRBV7-8 with TRBJ2-5, with TRBD2 matching over 12 bases. This CDR3 region has 15 residues. Germline lookup yields CDR1 SGHVS and CDR2 FQNEAQ. With V trimmed by 1 base and J by 4 bases, 1 base remained unmatched.

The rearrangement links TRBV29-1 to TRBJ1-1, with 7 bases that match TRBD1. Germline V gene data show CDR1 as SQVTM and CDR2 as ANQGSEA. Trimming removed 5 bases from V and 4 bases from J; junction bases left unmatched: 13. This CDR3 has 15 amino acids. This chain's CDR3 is CSVRDSVRVSTEAFF. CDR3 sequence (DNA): TGCAGCGTTAGGGACAGCGTAAGGGTGAGCACTGAAGCTTTCTTT.

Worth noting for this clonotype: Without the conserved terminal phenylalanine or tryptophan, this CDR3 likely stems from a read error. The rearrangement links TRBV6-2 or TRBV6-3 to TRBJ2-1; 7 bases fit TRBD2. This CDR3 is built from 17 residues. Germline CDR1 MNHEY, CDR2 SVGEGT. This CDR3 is CASSYSIRGSFPPEQFS. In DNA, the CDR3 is TGCGCCAGCAGTTACAGTATACGCGGGAGTTTCCCCCCTGAGCAGTTCTCC.

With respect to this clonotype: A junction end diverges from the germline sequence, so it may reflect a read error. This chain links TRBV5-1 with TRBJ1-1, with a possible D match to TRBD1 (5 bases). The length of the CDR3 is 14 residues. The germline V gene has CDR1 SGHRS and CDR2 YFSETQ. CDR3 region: CASSLVQGAPETFF. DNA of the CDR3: TGCGCTAGCAGCTTGGTCCAGGGAGCGCCTGAAACTTTCTTT.

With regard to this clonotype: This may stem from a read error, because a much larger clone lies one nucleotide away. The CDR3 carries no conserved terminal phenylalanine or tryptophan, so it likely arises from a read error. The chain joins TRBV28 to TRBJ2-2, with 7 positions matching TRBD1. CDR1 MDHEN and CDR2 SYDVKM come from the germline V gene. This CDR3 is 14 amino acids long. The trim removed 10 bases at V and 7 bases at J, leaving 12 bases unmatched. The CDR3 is CATRPTGSGGELFS. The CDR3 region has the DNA TGTGCCACCCGGCCGACAGGGTCGGGCGGGGAGCTGTTTTCT.

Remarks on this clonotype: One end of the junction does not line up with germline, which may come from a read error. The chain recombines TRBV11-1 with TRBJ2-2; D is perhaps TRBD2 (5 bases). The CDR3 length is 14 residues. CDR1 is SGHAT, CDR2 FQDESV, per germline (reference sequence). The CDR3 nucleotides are TGCGTCATCAGATATACTAGTGGCACCGGGGAGCTGTTTTTT. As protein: CVIRYTSGTGELFF.

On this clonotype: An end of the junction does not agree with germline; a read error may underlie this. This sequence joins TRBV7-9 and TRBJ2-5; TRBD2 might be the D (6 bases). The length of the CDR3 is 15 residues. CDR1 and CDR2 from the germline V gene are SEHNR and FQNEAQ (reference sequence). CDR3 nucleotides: TGTGCCAGCAGCTTATCTCTGGGACTGACGGAGACCCATTACTTC. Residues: CASSLSLGLTETHYF.

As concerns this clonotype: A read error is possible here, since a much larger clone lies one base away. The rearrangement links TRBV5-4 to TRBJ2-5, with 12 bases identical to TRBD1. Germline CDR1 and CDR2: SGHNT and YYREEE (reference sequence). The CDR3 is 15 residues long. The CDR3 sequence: CANSLGDRGRETQYF. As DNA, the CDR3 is TGTGCCAACAGCTTGGGGGACAGGGGGCGGGAGACCCAGTACTTC.

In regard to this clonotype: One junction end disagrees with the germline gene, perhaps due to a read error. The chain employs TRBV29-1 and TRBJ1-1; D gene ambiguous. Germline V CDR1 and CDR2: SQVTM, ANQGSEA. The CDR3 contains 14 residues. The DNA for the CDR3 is TGCAGCGTAGAAGGCGGCAGATCGAACACTGAAGCTTTCTTT. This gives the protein CSVEGGRSNTEAFF.